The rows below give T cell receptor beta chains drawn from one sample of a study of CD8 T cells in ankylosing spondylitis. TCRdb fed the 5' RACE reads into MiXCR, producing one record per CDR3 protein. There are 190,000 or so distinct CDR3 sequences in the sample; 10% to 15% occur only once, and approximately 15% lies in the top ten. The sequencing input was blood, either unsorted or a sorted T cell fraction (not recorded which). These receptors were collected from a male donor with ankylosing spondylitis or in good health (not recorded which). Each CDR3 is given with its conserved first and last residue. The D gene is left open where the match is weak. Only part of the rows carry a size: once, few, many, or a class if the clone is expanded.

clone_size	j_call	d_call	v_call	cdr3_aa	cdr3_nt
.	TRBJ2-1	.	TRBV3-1	CASSHLDSKAEQFF	TGTGCCAGCAGCCACTTGGACAGTAAAGCTGAGCAGTTCTTC
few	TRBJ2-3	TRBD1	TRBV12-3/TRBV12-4	CASTPIPGTGGQGDTQYF	TGTGCCAGCACCCCAATCCCCGGGACAGGGGGGCAGGGGGATACGCAGTATTTT
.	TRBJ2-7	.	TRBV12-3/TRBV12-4	CASSYVLAGPLDEQYF	TGTGCCAGCAGTTACGTTTTGGCGGGTCCCTTGGACGAGCAGTACTTC
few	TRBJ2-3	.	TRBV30	CAWGGLQDTQYF	TGTGCCTGGGGAGGGTTACAAGATACGCAGTATTTT
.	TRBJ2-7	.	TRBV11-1	CASSLELGTSYEQYF	TGTGCCAGCAGCTTAGAGCTGGGGACTTCCTACGAGCAGTACTTC
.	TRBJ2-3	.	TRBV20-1	CSARFSGYTDTQYF	TGCAGTGCTCGTTTTAGCGGCTACACAGATACGCAGTATTTT
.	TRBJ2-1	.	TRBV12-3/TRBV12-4	CASTLGPGSSYNEQFF	TGTGCCAGCACCTTGGGTCCGGGGAGCTCCTACAATGAGCAGTTCTTC
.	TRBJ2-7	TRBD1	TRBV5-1	CASSLMLQGAHEQYF	TGCGCCAGCAGCTTGATGTTACAGGGGGCCCACGAGCAGTACTTC
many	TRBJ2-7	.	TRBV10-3	CAIQPMAGDSEQYF	TGTGCCATCCAGCCCATGGCAGGGGATTCCGAGCAGTACTTC
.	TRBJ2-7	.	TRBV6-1	CASSPIPGQLAGQYF	TGTGCCAGCAGTCCAATACCAGGACAGCTCGCGGGGCAGTACTTC
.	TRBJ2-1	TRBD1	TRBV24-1	CATSESGTAQFF	TGTGCCACCAGTGAATCCGGGACAGCCCAGTTCTTC
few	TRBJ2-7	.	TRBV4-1	CASSQEAGGQYF	TGCGCCAGCAGCCAAGAGGCCGGCGGGCAGTACTTC
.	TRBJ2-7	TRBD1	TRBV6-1	CASRGQGAYEQYF	TGTGCCAGCAGGGGACAGGGGGCCTACGAGCAGTACTTC
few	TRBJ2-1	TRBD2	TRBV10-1	CASSESTLAVGSYNEQFF	TGCGCCAGCAGTGAGTCGACGCTAGCGGTGGGCTCCTACAATGAGCAGTTCTTC
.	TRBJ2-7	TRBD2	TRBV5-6	CASSLGLAGGPGEQYF	TGTGCCAGCAGCTTGGGGCTAGCGGGAGGGCCGGGTGAGCAGTACTTC
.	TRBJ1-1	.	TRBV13	CASSETVDTEAFF	TGTGCCAGCAGCGAGACAGTGGACACTGAAGCTTTCTTT
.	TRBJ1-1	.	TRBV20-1	CSARDGDRATEAFF	TGCAGTGCTAGAGATGGCGACAGAGCGACTGAAGCTTTCTTT
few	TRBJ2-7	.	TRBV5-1	CASSLVVGSYEQYF	TGCGCCAGCAGCTTGGTTGTGGGTTCCTACGAGCAGTACTTC
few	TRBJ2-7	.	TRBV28	CASSLIGTQNPHEQYF	TGTGCCAGCAGTTTAATAGGGACCCAAAACCCCCACGAGCAGTACTTC
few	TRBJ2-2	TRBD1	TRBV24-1	CATSDSVGTDTGELFF	TGTGCCACCAGTGACTCGGTTGGGACAGACACCGGGGAGCTGTTTTTT
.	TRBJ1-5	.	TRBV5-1	CASREAAGQPQHF	TGCGCCAGCAGGGAAGCCGCGGGTCAGCCCCAGCATTTT
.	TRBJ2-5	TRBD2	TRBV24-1	CATSDSAGGGTQETQYF	TGTGCCACCAGTGATTCCGCGGGGGGGGGTACACAAGAGACCCAGTACTTC
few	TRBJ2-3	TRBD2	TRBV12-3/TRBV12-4	CASSFPSGADTQYF	TGTGCCAGCAGTTTCCCCAGCGGGGCAGATACGCAGTATTTT
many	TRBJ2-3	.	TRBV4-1	CASSQEVRDTQYF	TGCGCCAGCAGCCAAGAGGTCCGTGATACGCAGTATTTT
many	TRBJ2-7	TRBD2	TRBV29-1	CSVEGWTSGKGDEQYF	TGCAGCGTTGAAGGTTGGACTAGCGGGAAGGGCGACGAGCAGTACTTC
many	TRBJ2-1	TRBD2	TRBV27	CASSSGTSGRNEQFF	TGTGCCAGCAGTTCGGGGACTAGCGGGAGGAATGAGCAGTTCTTC
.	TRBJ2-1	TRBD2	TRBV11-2	CASSSPGLEGFNEQFF	TGTGCCAGCAGCTCTCCGGGACTAGAGGGGTTCAATGAGCAGTTCTTC
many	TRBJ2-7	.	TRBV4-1	CASSQVKAGTYEQYF	TGCGCCAGCAGCCAAGTAAAGGCCGGGACCTACGAGCAGTACTTC
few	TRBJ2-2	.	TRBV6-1	CASTLLWGGELFF	TGTGCCAGCACCCTTTTATGGGGCGGGGAGCTGTTTTTT